These T cell receptor beta chains were read from a single sample in a study of T cells in localized non-small cell lung cancer. Method: immunoSEQ multiplex PCR; TCRdb's copy keeps in-frame clones and lacks some. The sample has around 5,100 clones; around 80% are singletons. The starting material was peripheral blood mononuclear cells, obtained before any cancer treatment. The receptors derive from a female donor of 60 years or more with stage II lung adenocarcinoma. CDR3s include the opening cysteine and the closing phenylalanine or tryptophan. The order of the fields is J gene, D gene, clone size, V gene, CDR3 protein, CDR3 DNA. The D gene is left open where the match is weak. Not every row has a clone size; where given, it reads once, few, many or a size class.

TRBJ2-5,NA,NA,TRBV5-1,CASSLAISREGNQETQYF,TGCGCCAGCAGCTTGGCCATATCCAGGGAAGGGAATCAAGAGACCCAGTACTTC
TRBJ1-2,TRBD1,NA,TRBV28,CASSSGQVLCGYTF,TGTGCCAGCAGTTCCGGACAGGTGTTGTGTGGCTACACCTTC
TRBJ1-2,NA,NA,TRBV5-4,CASSLLSDIDYGYTF,TGTGCCAGCAGCTTGTTGTCAGACATCGACTATGGCTACACCTTC
TRBJ1-1,NA,NA,TRBV10-1,CASSENRDTEAFF,TGCGCCAGCAGTGAGAACCGGGACACTGAAGCTTTCTTT
TRBJ1-2,TRBD1,few,TRBV7-6,CASSPGTVERGAF,TGTGCCAGCAGCCCTGGGACAGTGGAGCGAGGGGCCTTC
TRBJ2-1,TRBD2,NA,TRBV7-8,CASSLVLRGGLNEQFF,TGTGCCAGCAGCTTAGTCCTCCGGGGAGGGTTAAATGAGCAGTTCTTC
TRBJ1-2,NA,NA,TRBV6-1,CASSEEGGDIYTF,TGTGCCAGCAGTGAGGAAGGGGGGGATATCTACACCTTC
TRBJ1-5,NA,NA,TRBV10-2,CASSSGEGNQPQHF,TGCGCCAGCAGTTCAGGGGAGGGCAATCAGCCCCAGCATTTT
TRBJ1-2,NA,NA,TRBV7-2,CASSLDPTGTYGYTF,TGTGCCAGCAGCTTAGATCCGACAGGCACCTATGGCTACACCTTC
TRBJ1-1,NA,NA,TRBV6-5,CASSYESGMNTEAFF,TGTGCCAGCAGTTACGAGTCAGGGATGAACACTGAAGCTTTCTTT
TRBJ1-3,NA,NA,TRBV5-4,CASSPEGLGSGNTIYF,TGTGCCAGCAGCCCGGAGGGGCTTGGGTCTGGAAACACCATATATTTT
TRBJ2-7,TRBD1,NA,TRBV27,CASSRQGSYEQYF,TGTGCCAGCAGTAGACAGGGGTCCTACGAGCAGTACTTC
TRBJ2-2,TRBD1,NA,TRBV15,CATSRVQGANTGELFF,TGTGCCACCAGCAGAGTTCAGGGGGCCAACACCGGGGAGCTGTTTTTT
TRBJ1-2,TRBD1,NA,TRBV27,CASGNRGPNYGYTF,TGTGCCAGCGGTAACAGGGGCCCTAACTATGGCTACACCTTC
TRBJ2-1,TRBD2,NA,TRBV7-9,CASGGSGRAIYNEQFF,TGTGCCAGCGGTGGTAGCGGGAGGGCCATCTACAATGAGCAGTTCTTC
TRBJ2-3,TRBD1,NA,TRBV5-1,CASSPGQGISTDTQYF,TGCGCCAGCAGCCCTGGACAGGGGATTAGCACAGATACGCAGTATTTT
TRBJ1-5,NA,NA,TRBV6-1,CAGAYREGRNQPQHF,TGTGCCGGAGCCTACAGGGAGGGTCGTAATCAGCCCCAGCATTTT
TRBJ2-3,NA,once,TRBV7-9,CASSSSGTDTQYF,TGTGCCAGCAGCTCATCCGGCACAGATACGCAGTATTTT
TRBJ1-1,NA,NA,TRBV6-1,CASSRDGNTEAFF,TGTGCCAGCAGCCGGGACGGGAACACTGAAGCTTTCTTT
TRBJ2-2,NA,NA,TRBV5-6,CASSLSRGTGELFF,TGTGCCAGCAGCCTATCAAGAGGGACCGGGGAGCTGTTTTTT
TRBJ2-3,NA,NA,TRBV7-2,CASSLNSPSTDTQYF,TGTGCCAGCAGCTTAAATAGCCCTAGCACAGATACGCAGTATTTT
TRBJ2-2,TRBD2,once,TRBV10-1,CASSATSGANTGELFF,TGCGCCAGCAGTGCTACTAGCGGCGCGAACACCGGGGAGCTGTTTTTT
TRBJ1-1,NA,medium-sized,TRBV7-9,CASSPSREPEAFF,TGTGCCAGCAGCCCTAGCAGGGAGCCTGAAGCTTTCTTT
TRBJ2-3,NA,NA,TRBV6-9,CAVPSSTDTQYF,TGTGCCGTCCCTTCTAGCACAGATACGCAGTATTTT
TRBJ2-2,TRBD2,NA,TRBV5-1,CASSFSGTSGNTGELFF,TGCGCCAGCAGCTTCTCCGGGACTAGCGGTAACACCGGGGAGCTGTTTTTT
TRBJ2-2,NA,NA,TRBV19,CASSFGRRNTGELFF,TGTGCCAGTAGTTTTGGCAGGAGGAACACCGGGGAGCTGTTTTTT
TRBJ2-3,NA,NA,TRBV7-8,CASSLLDSASTDTQYF,TGTGCCAGCAGCTTATTAGACAGTGCTAGCACAGATACGCAGTATTTT
TRBJ2-5,NA,NA,TRBV5-8,CASSFSGQETQYF,TGTGCCAGCAGCTTCTCGGGACAAGAGACCCAGTACTTC
TRBJ2-6,NA,NA,TRBV5-1,CASSPLMLTGANVLTF,TGCGCCAGCAGCCCCTTAATGCTTACTGGGGCCAACGTCCTGACTTTC
TRBJ2-6,NA,NA,TRBV7-7,CASSSTSHSGANVLTF,TGTGCCAGCAGCTCGACTTCCCACTCTGGGGCCAACGTCCTGACTTTC
TRBJ1-2,TRBD1,NA,TRBV2,CASSEGGDRGPINYGYTF,TGTGCCAGCAGCGAAGGGGGCGACAGGGGGCCTATCAACTATGGCTACACCTTC
TRBJ2-7,TRBD1,once,TRBV18,CASSPGRGEQYF,TGTGCCAGCTCACCGGGCAGGGGGGAGCAGTACTTC
TRBJ1-5,NA,NA,TRBV7-2,CASSLEGGEQLQHF,TGTGCCAGCAGCTTAGAGGGGGGCGAACAGCTCCAGCATTTT
TRBJ1-2,NA,NA,TRBV14,CASSQDWGLYGYTF,TGTGCCAGCAGCCAAGACTGGGGGCTCTATGGCTACACCTTC
TRBJ1-3,NA,NA,TRBV15,CATSRDISLSGNTIYF,TGTGCCACCAGCAGAGATATAAGCCTCTCTGGAAACACCATATATTTT
TRBJ1-1,TRBD1,NA,TRBV30,CAWSATGTVREAFF,TGTGCCTGGAGTGCGACAGGGACGGTCCGGGAAGCTTTCTTT
TRBJ1-1,TRBD1,NA,TRBV5-4,CASTQGVGTEAFF,TGTGCCAGCACCCAGGGGGTGGGCACTGAAGCTTTCTTT
TRBJ2-2,NA,NA,TRBV2,CASSYRNTGELFF,TGTGCCAGCTCATACAGGAACACCGGGGAGCTGTTTTTT
TRBJ1-5,TRBD1,NA,TRBV28,CASSSPTGLYQPQHF,TGTGCCAGCAGTTCGCCGACAGGGCTCTATCAGCCCCAGCATTTT
TRBJ2-6,TRBD1,NA,TRBV11-3,CASSPGQGGQGGSGANVLTF,TGTGCCAGCAGCCCCGGACAGGGTGGCCAAGGAGGCTCTGGGGCCAACGTCCTGACTTTC
TRBJ2-2,TRBD2,NA,TRBV11-2,CASSKRVAGVGTGELFF,TGTGCCAGCAGCAAAAGGGTAGCGGGAGTGGGTACCGGGGAGCTGTTTTTT
TRBJ2-5,NA,NA,TRBV4-1,CASSPPGSQETQYF,TGCGCCAGCAGCCCGCCCGGGTCCCAAGAGACCCAGTACTTC
TRBJ1-1,NA,NA,TRBV18,CASSLQGKTEAFF,TGTGCCAGCTCCCTTCAGGGAAAGACTGAAGCTTTCTTT
TRBJ2-2,TRBD2,NA,TRBV7-3,CASSRGGGSSGELFF,TGTGCCAGCAGCCGGGGCGGCGGGAGTTCCGGGGAGCTGTTTTTT
TRBJ2-5,NA,NA,TRBV5-1,CASRGTVQETQYF,TGCGCCAGTCGGGGGACAGTCCAAGAGACCCAGTACTTC
TRBJ1-2,TRBD1,NA,TRBV7-9,CASSSGQGLGGYTF,TGTGCCAGCAGTTCCGGACAGGGGTTGGGTGGCTACACCTTC
TRBJ2-1,TRBD2,NA,TRBV7-2,CASSSPPGTSGIYNEQFF,TGTGCCAGCAGCTCCCCCCCAGGGACTAGCGGAATATACAATGAGCAGTTCTTC
TRBJ1-5,NA,NA,TRBV6-1,CASTRQGGQPQHF,TGTGCCAGCACACGGCAGGGTGGGCAGCCCCAGCATTTT